A selection of T cell receptor beta chains follows, all from one sample in a study of blood T cell repertoires in COVID-19. The method was immunoSEQ multiplex PCR; TCRdb's version includes in-frame clones alone and lacks a portion of them. This table holds 150,000 to 200,000 clones, less than 85% found once. What was sequenced was PBMCs or T cells enriched from blood (not recorded which). The receptors shown here come from a woman in her sixties or seventies with acute COVID-19. Each CDR3 is given without its conserved first and last residue. Some rows mark clone size as missing; the rest say once, few, many or name a class of expanded clone.

. | TRBV7-2 | ASSLRGGGRASEQF
. | TRBV7-6 | ASSLYGRRDTDTQY
many | TRBV29-1 | SVLQGRGYQETQY
. | TRBV6-5 | ASRGTGGSGNTIY
. | TRBV6-1 | ASSDGPGLAGGRADYEQY
. | TRBV7-9 | ASSLAEGRPEAF
. | TRBV6-2/TRBV6-3 | ASSYSGSGRLQF
. | TRBV5-4 | ASRQSGGFSYNEQF
. | TRBV11-2 | ASRYLTGTGYT
. | TRBV5-4 | ASSRLLAGGPSRGELF